The present T cell receptor (beta chain) was sequenced within a study of identical twins. Study-wide results and limits: Some out-of-frame alpha sequences were shared by twins, and these showed excess low generation probability. Within cord blood, abundant beta clonotypes carried fewer insertions, but memory repertoires showed no such trend.

On this clonotype: What it binds is unknown.

It was template switching that added a universal primer site, and there were unique molecular identifiers on the cDNA. TCRdb reprocessed the 5' RACE reads with MiXCR, giving one entry per CDR3 protein. The data show 600,000 to 700,000 distinct CDR3 sequences, around 20% seen once. The CDR3 sequence is 16 residues long. Trimming removed 8 bases at V and 4 bases at J, with 22 bases between. Germline-derived CDR1 and CDR2 are SGHVS and FQNEAQ. These records were also assigned to another study, of T cells expressing NK-cell markers. That work adds: The CD3+CD56-NKG2C+ fraction of several donors was likewise dominated by these clonotypes.

The sequence was obtained from a woman aged 18-30 years in good health. Sequenced material: PBMCs. V usage is TRBV7-8 and J usage is TRBJ2-3, with TRBD2 as a possible D gene (6 bases). CDR3 sequence (DNA): TGTGCCAGCGCCCAGGTATCGCGGGGAGACCCAGATACGCAGTATTTT. It specifies CASAQVSRGDPDTQYF.